These 8 T cell receptor beta chains came from one sample sequenced in a study of T cell responses to AZD1222 COVID-19 vaccine. Here immunoSEQ multiplex PCR was the method, and the copy in TCRdb shows in-frame clones only, minus some. Here the sample spans about 140,000 clones, approximately 92% being singletons. Sequenced material: peripheral blood, taken on day 0 of AZD1222 vaccination. These receptors all stem from an adult in good health.

As for this clone: At the DNA level, this CDR3 is encoded by other sequences in the same sample as well. This rearrangement joins TRBV9 to TRBJ1-6; 7 bases map to TRBD1. The CDR3 consists of 15 residues. Trimming cost V 2 bases and J 7 bases; bases outside gene matches: 6. The V gene's germline CDR1 is SGDLS and CDR2 YYNGEE. CDR3 protein: CASSVDRVGNSPLHF. The DNA of the CDR3 is TGTGCCAGCAGCGTCGACAGGGTGGGGAATTCACCCCTCCACTTT.

The gene calls are TRBV5-5 and TRBJ2-5; 7 bases are a match to TRBD2. Germline V gene sequence: CDR1 SGHKS, CDR2 YYEKEE (reference sequence). J was trimmed by 7 bases and V by 2 bases; bases with no gene match: 8. This CDR3 comprises 14 residues. CDR3 residues: CASSFAGTKGTQYF. Written as DNA, the CDR3 is TGTGCCAGCAGCTTCGCAGGGACTAAAGGGACCCAGTACTTC.

The chain couples TRBV9 to TRBJ2-3, with D maybe TRBD1 (6 bases). The V end lost 5 bases, the J end lost 0 bases, and 19 bases lay between the germline ends. The CDR3 runs to 17 residues. Germline CDR1 reads SGDLS; CDR2 reads YYNGEE. Written as DNA, the CDR3 is TGTGCCAGCAGTCCAGGGGCTAGAGGCCTTAGCACAGATACGCAGTATTTT. Encoded protein: CASSPGARGLSTDTQYF.

The rearrangement links TRBV7-9 to TRBJ2-7; D is uncertain. This CDR3 has 13 residues. Germline V gene data show CDR1 as SEHNR and CDR2 as FQNEAQ (reference sequence). Trimming pared 2 bases from V and 7 bases from J, leaving 12 bases between. The CDR3 sequence is CASSLNPSGEQYF. CDR3 bases: TGTGCCAGCAGCTTAAACCCCTCTGGGGAGCAGTACTTC.

The CDR3 coding sequence is TGTGCCAGCGCCGACTGGGGGGAGCAGGACCGGGAAAAACTGTTTTTT. Amino acid sequence: CASADWGEQDREKLFF. The chain links TRBV27 to TRBJ1-4; weak D call: TRBD1 (5 bases). The CDR3 consists of 16 residues. V was shortened by 8 bases and J by 8 bases, with 24 bases between the two germline ends. Looked up from germline, CDR1 is MNHEY and CDR2 is SMNVEV (reference sequence).

Written as DNA, the CDR3 is TGTGCCAGCTCACCACTTACTAGCGGGCAGGGTGAGCAGTTCTTC. Translated, it gives CASSPLTSGQGEQFF. V and J are TRBV18 and TRBJ2-1, with 9 nucleotides matching TRBD2. V shed 1 base, J shed 9 bases, and the junction held 7 bases outside the gene matches. This CDR3 region has 15 residues. CDR1 KGHSH and CDR2 LQKENI come from the germline V gene. Filled out from reference TRBV18 and TRBJ2-1, the complete variable domain reads NAGVMQNPRHLVRRRGQEARLRCSPMKGHSHVYWYRQLPEEGLKFMVYLQKENIIDESGMPKERFSAEFPKEGPSILRIQQVVRGDSAAYFCASSPLTSGQGEQFFGPGTRLTVL.

In its sample, this clone was seen a few times. The chain joins TRBV2 to TRBJ2-1; 10 bases match TRBD2. Germline trimming cut 5 bases from V and 6 bases from J; bases unmatched to any gene: 7. CDR3 size: 15 residues. In germline, CDR1 is SNHLY, CDR2 FYNNEI. Here the CDR3 DNA reads TGTGCCAGCAGTCCCATTAGGACTAGCGGCAATGAGCAGTTCTTC. This gives the protein CASSPIRTSGNEQFF.

The rearrangement joins TRBV3-1 (or the pseudogene TRBV3-2) to TRBJ1-3; D is undetermined. The CDR3 extends over 13 amino acids. Between the trimmed V and J ends, which lost 3 bases and 5 bases, there was a span of 8 bases. The V gene's germline CDR1 is LGHDT and CDR2 YNNKEL (reference sequence). For the CDR3, the DNA is TGTGCCAGCAGCCAGGGCGGTAGAAACACCATATATTTT. This gives the protein CASSQGGRNTIYF.